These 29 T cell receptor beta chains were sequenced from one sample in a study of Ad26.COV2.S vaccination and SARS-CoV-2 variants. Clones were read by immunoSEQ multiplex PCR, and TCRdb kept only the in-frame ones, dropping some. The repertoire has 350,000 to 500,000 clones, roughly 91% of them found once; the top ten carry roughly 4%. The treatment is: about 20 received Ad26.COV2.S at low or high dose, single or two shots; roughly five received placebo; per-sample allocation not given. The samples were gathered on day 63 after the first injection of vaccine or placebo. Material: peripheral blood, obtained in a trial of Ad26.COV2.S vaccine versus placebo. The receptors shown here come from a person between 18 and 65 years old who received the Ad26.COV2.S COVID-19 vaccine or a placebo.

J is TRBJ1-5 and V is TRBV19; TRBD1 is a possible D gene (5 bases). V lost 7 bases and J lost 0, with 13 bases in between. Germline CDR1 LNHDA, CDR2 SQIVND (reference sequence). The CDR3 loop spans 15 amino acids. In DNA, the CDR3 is TGTGCCAGTACCCAATCCGGGACTAGCAATCAGCCCCAGCATTTT. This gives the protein CASTQSGTSNQPQHF.

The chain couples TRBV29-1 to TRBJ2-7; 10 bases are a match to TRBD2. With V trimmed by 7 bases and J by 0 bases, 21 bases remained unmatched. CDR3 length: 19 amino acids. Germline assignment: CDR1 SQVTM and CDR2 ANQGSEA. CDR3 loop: CSALGRSLHPSGSSYEQYF. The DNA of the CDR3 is TGCAGCGCCCTGGGCAGGTCGCTACACCCTAGCGGGAGCTCCTACGAGCAGTACTTC.

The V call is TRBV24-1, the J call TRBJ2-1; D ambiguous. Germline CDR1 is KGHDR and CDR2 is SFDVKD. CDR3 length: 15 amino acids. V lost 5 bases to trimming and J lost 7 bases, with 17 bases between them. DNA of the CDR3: TGTGCCACCAGTGTTACCACAGAGAGTCGAAATGAGCAGTTCTTC. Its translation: CATSVTTESRNEQFF.

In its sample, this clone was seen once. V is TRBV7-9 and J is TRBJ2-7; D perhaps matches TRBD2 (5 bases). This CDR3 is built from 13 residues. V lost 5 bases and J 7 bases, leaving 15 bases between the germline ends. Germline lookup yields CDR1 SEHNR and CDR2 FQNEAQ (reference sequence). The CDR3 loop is CASSNKVGGEQYF. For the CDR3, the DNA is TGTGCCAGCAGCAACAAGGTGGGCGGGGAGCAGTACTTC.

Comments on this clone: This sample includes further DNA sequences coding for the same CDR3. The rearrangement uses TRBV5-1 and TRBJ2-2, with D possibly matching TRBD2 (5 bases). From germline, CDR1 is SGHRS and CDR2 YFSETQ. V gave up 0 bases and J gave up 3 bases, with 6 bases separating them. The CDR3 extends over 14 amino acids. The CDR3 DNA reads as TGCGCCAGCAGCTTGGCCGGGGACACCGGGGAGCTGTTTTTT. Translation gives CASSLAGDTGELFF.

The DNA of the CDR3 is TGTGCCAGCAGTGAGGTCCGTTCCAACATTCAGTACTTC. Protein product: CASSEVRSNIQYF. The chain is built from TRBV6-1 and TRBJ2-4, with no clear D. The V end was cut by 3 bases, the J end by 7 bases, with 10 bases between. The CDR3 loop spans 13 amino acids. Germline assignment: CDR1 MNHNS and CDR2 SASEGT.

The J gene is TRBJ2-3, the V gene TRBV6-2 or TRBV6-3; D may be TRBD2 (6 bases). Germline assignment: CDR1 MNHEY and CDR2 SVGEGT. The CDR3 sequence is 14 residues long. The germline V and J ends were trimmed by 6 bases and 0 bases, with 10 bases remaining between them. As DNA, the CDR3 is TGTGCCAGCAGCTCCGGGAGAAGCACAGATACGCAGTATTTT. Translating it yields CASSSGRSTDTQYF.

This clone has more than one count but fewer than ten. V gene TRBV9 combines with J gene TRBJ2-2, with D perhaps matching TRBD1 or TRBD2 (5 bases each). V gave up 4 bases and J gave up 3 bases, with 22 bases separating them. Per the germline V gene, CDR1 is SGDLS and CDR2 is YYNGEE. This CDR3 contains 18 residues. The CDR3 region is CASSPRNRDLGDTGELFF. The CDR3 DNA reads TGTGCCAGCAGCCCCCGAAACCGTGATTTGGGGGACACCGGGGAGCTGTTTTTT.

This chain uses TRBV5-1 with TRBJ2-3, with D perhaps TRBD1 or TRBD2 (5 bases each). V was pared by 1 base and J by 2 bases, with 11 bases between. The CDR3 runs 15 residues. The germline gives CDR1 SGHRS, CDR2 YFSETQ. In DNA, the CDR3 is TGCGCCAGCAGCTTGATGGGGGTCTCCACAGATACGCAGTATTTT. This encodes CASSLMGVSTDTQYF.

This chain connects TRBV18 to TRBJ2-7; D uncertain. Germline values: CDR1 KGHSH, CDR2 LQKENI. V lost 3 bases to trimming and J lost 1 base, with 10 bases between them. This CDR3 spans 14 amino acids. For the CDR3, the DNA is TGTGCCAGCTCACCCCGACCGGAATCCTACGAGCAGTACTTC. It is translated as CASSPRPESYEQYF.

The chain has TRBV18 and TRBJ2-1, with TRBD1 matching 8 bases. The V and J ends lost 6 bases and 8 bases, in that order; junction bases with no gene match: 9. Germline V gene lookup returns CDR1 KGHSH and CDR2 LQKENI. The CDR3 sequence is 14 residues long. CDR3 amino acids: CASSPSTGADEQFF. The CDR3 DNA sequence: TGTGCCAGCTCCCCATCGACAGGGGCCGATGAGCAGTTCTTC.

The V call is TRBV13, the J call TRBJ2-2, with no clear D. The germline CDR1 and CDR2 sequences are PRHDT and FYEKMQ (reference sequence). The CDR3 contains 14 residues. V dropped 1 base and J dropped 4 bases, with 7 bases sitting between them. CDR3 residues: CASSLAVGTGELFF. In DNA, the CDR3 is TGTGCCAGCAGCTTAGCGGTGGGCACCGGGGAGCTGTTTTTT.

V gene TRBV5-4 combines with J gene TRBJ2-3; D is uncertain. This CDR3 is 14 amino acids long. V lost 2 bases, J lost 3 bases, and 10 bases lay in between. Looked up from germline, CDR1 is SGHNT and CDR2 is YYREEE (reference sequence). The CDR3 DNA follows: TGTGCCAGCAGCTTAGCAGGAGTAACAGATACGCAGTATTTT. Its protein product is CASSLAGVTDTQYF. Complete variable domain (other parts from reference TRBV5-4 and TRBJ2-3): ETGVTQSPTHLIKTRGQQVTLRCSSQSGHNTVSWYQQALGQGPQFIFQYYREEENGRGNFPPRFSGLQFPNYSSELNVNALELDDSALYLCASSLAGVTDTQYFGPGTRLTVL.

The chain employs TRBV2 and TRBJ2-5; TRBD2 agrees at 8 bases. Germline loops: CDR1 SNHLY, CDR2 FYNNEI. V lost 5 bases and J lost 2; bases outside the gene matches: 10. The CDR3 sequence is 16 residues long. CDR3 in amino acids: CASSIVASGLQETQYF. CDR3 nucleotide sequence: TGTGCCAGCAGTATCGTTGCTAGCGGGCTACAAGAGACCCAGTACTTC.

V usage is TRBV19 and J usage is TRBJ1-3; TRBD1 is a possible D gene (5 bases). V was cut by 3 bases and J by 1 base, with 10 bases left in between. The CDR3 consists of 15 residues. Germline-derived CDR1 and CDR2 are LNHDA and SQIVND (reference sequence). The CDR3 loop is CASSIAAGSGNTIYF. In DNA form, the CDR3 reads TGTGCCAGTAGTATCGCTGCAGGGTCTGGAAACACCATATATTTT.

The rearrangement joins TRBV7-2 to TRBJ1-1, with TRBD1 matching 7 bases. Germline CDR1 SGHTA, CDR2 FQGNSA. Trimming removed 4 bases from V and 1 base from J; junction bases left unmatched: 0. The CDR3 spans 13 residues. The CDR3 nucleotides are TGTGCCAGCAGCTCAGGGGGGAACACTGAAGCTTTCTTT. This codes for CASSSGGNTEAFF.

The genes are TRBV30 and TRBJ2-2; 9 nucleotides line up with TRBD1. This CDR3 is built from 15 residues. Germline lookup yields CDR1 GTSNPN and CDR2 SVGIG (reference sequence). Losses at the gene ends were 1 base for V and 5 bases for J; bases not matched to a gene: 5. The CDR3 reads CAWSDRDRVTGELFF. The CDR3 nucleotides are TGTGCCTGGAGTGACCGGGACAGGGTTACCGGGGAGCTGTTTTTT.

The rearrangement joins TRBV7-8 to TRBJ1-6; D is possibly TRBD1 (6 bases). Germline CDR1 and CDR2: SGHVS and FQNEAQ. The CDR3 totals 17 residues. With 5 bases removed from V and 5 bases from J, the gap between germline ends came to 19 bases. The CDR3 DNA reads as TGTGCCAGCAGCGATCCAGGGGTCCCATTGAATAATTCACCCCTCCACTTT. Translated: CASSDPGVPLNNSPLHF.

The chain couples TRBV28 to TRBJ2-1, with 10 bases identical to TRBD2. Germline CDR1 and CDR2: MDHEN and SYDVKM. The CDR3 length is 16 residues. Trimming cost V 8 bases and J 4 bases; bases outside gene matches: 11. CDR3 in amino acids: CASGSPGTSVYNEQFF. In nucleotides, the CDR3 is TGTGCCAGCGGCAGTCCGGGGACTAGCGTATACAATGAGCAGTTCTTC.

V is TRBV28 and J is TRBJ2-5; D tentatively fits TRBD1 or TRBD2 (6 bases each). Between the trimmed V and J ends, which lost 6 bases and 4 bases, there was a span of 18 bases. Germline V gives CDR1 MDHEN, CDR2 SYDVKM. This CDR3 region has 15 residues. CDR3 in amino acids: CASRVGGATLETQYF. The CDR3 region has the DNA TGTGCCAGCAGGGTGGGGGGCGCTACGTTAGAGACCCAGTACTTC.

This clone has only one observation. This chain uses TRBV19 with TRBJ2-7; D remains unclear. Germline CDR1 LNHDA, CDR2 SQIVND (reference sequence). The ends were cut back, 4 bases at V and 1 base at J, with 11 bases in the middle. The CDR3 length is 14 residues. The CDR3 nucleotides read TGTGCCAGTAGTAGTCGGACGGATTCCTACGAGCAGTACTTC. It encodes CASSSRTDSYEQYF.

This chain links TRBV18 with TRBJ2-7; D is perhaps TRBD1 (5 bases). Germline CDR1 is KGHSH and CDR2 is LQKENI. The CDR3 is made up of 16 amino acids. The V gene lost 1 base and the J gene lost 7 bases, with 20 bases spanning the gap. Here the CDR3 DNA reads TGTGCCAGCTCACCACGGGGTCTACAGGCCGGTCGAGAGCAGTACTTC. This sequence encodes CASSPRGLQAGREQYF.

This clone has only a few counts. The CDR3 region is CASSLLGTAGNQPQHF. Written as DNA, the CDR3 is TGTGCCAGCAGCCTCCTCGGGACAGCGGGAAATCAGCCCCAGCATTTT. The chain has TRBV7-2 and TRBJ1-5, with 7 bases lining up with TRBD1. The germline V gene encodes CDR1 SGHTA and CDR2 FQGNSA. The CDR3 runs 16 residues. The ends lost 5 bases at V and 4 bases at J; junction bases unmatched: 11. Looking up the rest from reference TRBV7-2 and TRBJ1-5 gives the full variable domain: GAGVSQSPSNKVTEKGKDVELRCDPISGHTALYWYRQSLGQGLEFLIYFQGNSAPDKSGLPSDRFSAERTGGSVSTLTIQRTQQEDSAVYLCASSLLGTAGNQPQHFGDGTRLSIL.

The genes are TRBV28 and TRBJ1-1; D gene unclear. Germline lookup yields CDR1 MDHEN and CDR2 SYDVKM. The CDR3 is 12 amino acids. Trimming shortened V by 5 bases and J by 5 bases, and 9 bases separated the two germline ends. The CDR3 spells CASSPQVTEAFF. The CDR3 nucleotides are TGTGCCAGCAGTCCCCAGGTTACTGAAGCTTTCTTT.

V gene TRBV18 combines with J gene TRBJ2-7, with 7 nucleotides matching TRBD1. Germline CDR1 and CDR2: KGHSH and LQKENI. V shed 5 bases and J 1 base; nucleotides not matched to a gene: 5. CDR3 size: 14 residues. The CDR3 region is CASSTRDSSYEQYF. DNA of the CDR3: TGTGCCAGCTCAACCCGGGACAGTTCCTACGAGCAGTACTTC. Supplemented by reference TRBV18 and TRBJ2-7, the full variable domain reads NAGVMQNPRHLVRRRGQEARLRCSPMKGHSHVYWYRQLPEEGLKFMVYLQKENIIDESGMPKERFSAEFPKEGPSILRIQQVVRGDSAAYFCASSTRDSSYEQYFGPGTRLTVT.

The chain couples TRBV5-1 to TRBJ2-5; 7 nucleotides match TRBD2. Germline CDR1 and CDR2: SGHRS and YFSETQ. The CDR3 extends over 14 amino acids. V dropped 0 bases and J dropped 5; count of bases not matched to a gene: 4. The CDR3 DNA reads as TGCGCCAGCAGCTTGGGGCCTAGCGGTGAGACCCAGTACTTC. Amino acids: CASSLGPSGETQYF.

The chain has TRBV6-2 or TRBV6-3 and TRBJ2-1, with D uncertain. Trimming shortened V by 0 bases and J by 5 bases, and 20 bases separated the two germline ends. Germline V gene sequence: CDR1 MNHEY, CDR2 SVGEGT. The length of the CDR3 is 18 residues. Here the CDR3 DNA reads TGTGCCAGCAGTTACTCAAGATTGGGCCGCCTGGCAAACAATGAGCAGTTCTTC. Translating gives CASSYSRLGRLANNEQFF.

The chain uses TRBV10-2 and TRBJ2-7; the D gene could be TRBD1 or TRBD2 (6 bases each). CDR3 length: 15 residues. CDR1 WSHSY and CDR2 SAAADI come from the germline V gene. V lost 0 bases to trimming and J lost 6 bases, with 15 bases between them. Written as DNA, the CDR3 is TGCGCCAGCAGTGAGTCGAGTGGGGGGCTCTTCGAGCAGTACTTC. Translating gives CASSESSGGLFEQYF.

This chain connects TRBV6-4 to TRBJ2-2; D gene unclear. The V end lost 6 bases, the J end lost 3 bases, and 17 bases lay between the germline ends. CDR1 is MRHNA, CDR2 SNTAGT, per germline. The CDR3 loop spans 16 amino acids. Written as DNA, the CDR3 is TGTGCCAGCAGCGAAACAGTTCTCAGTGACACCGGGGAGCTGTTTTTT. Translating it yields CASSETVLSDTGELFF.